Sequencing of this TCR beta chain was carried out in a study of blood T cell repertoires in COVID-19. Study-wide background: Sites across the United States, Italy and Spain contributed samples from acute and convalescent COVID-19. T cells, B-cell-depleted T cells, or PBMCs provided the cDNA or gDNA that served as material.

Data came from immunoSEQ multiplex PCR; TCRdb stores just in-frame clones and leaves some out. The sample carries about 220,000 clones, roughly 84% recorded once. The germline gives CDR1 SGDLS, CDR2 YYNGEE. The CDR3 length is 17 residues. V dropped 4 bases and J dropped 2; count of bases not matched to a gene: 13. The J gene is TRBJ2-3, the V gene TRBV9, with 7 nucleotides matching TRBD2. Source material: peripheral blood. This sequence was found in a woman aged 30 to 39 who had recovered from COVID-19. CDR3 bases: TGTGCCAGCAGCTCACCCAAAGCGGGGCGAGTCACAGATACGCAGTATTTT. Translated: CASSSPKAGRVTDTQYF.